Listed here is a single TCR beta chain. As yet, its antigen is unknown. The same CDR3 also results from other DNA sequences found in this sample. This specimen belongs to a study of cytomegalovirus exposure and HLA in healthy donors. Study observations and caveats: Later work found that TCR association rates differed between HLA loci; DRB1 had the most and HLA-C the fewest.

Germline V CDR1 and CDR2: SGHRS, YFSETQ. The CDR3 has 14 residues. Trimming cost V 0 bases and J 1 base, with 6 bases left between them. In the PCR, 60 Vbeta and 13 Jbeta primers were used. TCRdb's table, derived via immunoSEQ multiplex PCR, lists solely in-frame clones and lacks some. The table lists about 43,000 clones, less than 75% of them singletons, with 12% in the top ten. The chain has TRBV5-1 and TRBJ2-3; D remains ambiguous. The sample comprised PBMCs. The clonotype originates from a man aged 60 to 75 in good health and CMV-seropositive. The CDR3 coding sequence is TGCGCCAGCAGCTTGGCCGGAGGCACAGATACGCAGTATTTT. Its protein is CASSLAGGTDTQYF.